The 10 T cell receptor beta chains below come from one sample, sequenced in a study of cytomegalovirus exposure and HLA in healthy donors. PCR employed 60 Vbeta and 13 Jbeta primers. TCRdb's copy holds only in-frame clones and misses some; the assay was immunoSEQ multiplex PCR. The sample records around 150,000 clones, 55% to 75% being singletons. Material for sequencing was PBMCs. The receptors derive from a woman in her sixties in good health and CMV-seropositive.

V usage is TRBV19 and J usage is TRBJ1-4; 7 bases match TRBD1. This CDR3 has 14 amino acids. Germline lookup yields CDR1 LNHDA and CDR2 SQIVND (reference sequence). V lost 8 bases, J lost 6 bases, and 9 bases stayed unmatched. The CDR3 DNA reads as TGTGCCAGTGCCCCGGGACAGAGATATGAAAAACTGTTTTTT. Translating it yields CASAPGQRYEKLFF.

The chain carries TRBV18 and TRBJ1-2; 9 bases are a match to TRBD1. The germline V gene encodes CDR1 KGHSH and CDR2 LQKENI. This CDR3 has 15 amino acids. The V segment lost 6 bases and the J segment 6 bases; nucleotides outside the gene matches: 11. The DNA for the CDR3 is TGTGCCAGCTCCCTACAGGGGACAGGGCGCGATGGCTACACCTTC. Protein: CASSLQGTGRDGYTF.

V and J are TRBV10-2 and TRBJ2-1, with a possible D match to TRBD1 (6 bases). This CDR3 is built from 10 residues. Germline CDR1 and CDR2: WSHSY and SAAADI. Between the trimmed V and J ends, which lost 6 bases and 10 bases, there was a span of 7 bases. CDR3 DNA: TGCGCCAGCAGCGACAGGGAGCAGTTCTTC. This translates into CASSDREQFF.

The CDR3 DNA follows: TGTGCCAGCAGCTTCTCGCTCGCCAGGCGGGGGGAGCAGTTCTTC. Protein sequence: CASSFSLARRGEQFF. This chain uses TRBV7-2 with TRBJ2-1; 7 positions match TRBD2. Germline V gives CDR1 SGHTA, CDR2 FQGNSA. The CDR3 extends over 15 amino acids. V trimming: 3 bases; J trimming: 10 bases; junction bases outside the gene matches: 12.

The chain employs TRBV27 and TRBJ1-5, with TRBD1 matching over 7 bases. V dropped 0 bases and J dropped 7; count of bases not matched to a gene: 6. This CDR3 spans 15 amino acids. CDR1 is MNHEY, CDR2 SMNVEV, per germline (reference sequence). Here the CDR3 reads CASSLSVTGEQPQHF. In DNA, the CDR3 is TGTGCCAGCAGTTTATCCGTTACAGGGGAACAGCCCCAGCATTTT.

The genes are TRBV23-1 and TRBJ2-2; 13 positions match TRBD2. TRBV23-1 is labeled an ORF, and its function is uncertain. The V and J ends lost 11 bases and 7 bases, in that order; junction bases with no gene match: 16. The CDR3 is 17 amino acids. The CDR3 bases are TGCGCCGGACAATTGGGACTAGCGGGACTCTTTGGCGGGGAGCTGTTTTTT. It encodes CAGQLGLAGLFGGELFF.

This clone was seen just once. In DNA, the CDR3 is TGTGCCAGCAAAAAGGACAGGCAACTTCCTAATACGCAGTATTTT. Amino acid sequence: CASKKDRQLPNTQYF. The chain uses TRBV6-5 and TRBJ2-3, with 7 nucleotides matching TRBD1. In germline, CDR1 is MNHEY, CDR2 SVGAGI. The CDR3 covers 15 residues. With 7 bases clipped from V and 7 bases from J, the junction kept 14 bases outside the gene matches.

The V and J genes are TRBV7-8 and TRBJ2-2, with D possibly TRBD2 on 6 matching bases. The germline V and J ends were trimmed by 2 bases and 2 bases, with 9 bases remaining between them. Germline V gene sequence: CDR1 SGHVS, CDR2 FQNEAQ. This CDR3 region has 15 residues. This CDR3 reads CASSLIGGNTGELFF. CDR3 bases: TGTGCCAGCAGCTTAATCGGGGGAAACACCGGGGAGCTGTTTTTT.

This clone came up a few times. The V call is TRBV19, the J call TRBJ1-5; TRBD1 matches at 9 bases. This CDR3 has 17 amino acids. J lost 6 bases, V lost 5 bases, and 14 bases had no gene match. Germline V gene lookup returns CDR1 LNHDA and CDR2 SQIVND (reference sequence). Here the CDR3 reads CASSWGDRVLLGQPQHF. In DNA, the CDR3 is TGTGCCAGTAGTTGGGGGGACAGGGTTTTGTTGGGTCAGCCCCAGCATTTT. Variable domain in full (rest from reference TRBV19 and TRBJ1-5): DGGITQSPKYLFRKEGQNVTLSCEQNLNHDAMYWYRQDPGQGLRLIYYSQIVNDFQKGDIAEGYSVSREKKESFPLTVTSAQKNPTAFYLCASSWGDRVLLGQPQHFGDGTRLSIL.

As for this clone: Sequence at one end of the junction differs from germline and may be a read error. The J gene is TRBJ1-1, the V gene TRBV7-7; 8 bases map to TRBD1. The V gene's germline CDR1 is SSHAT and CDR2 FNYEAQ (reference sequence). The length of the CDR3 is 13 residues. CDR3 sequence (DNA): TGTGCTAGCAGCTCCGACAGGGGCACTGAAGCTTTCTTT. Residues: CASSSDRGTEAFF.